The T cell receptor (beta chain) under discussion was sequenced for a study of control samples from healthy donors and cancer patients. Germline loops: CDR1 MDHEN, CDR2 SYDVKM. V dropped 3 bases and J dropped 5 bases, with 4 bases sitting between them. The CDR3 is 11 amino acids. The method was immunoSEQ multiplex PCR; TCRdb's version includes in-frame clones alone and lacks a portion of them. Of about 58,000 clones listed, 80% to 90% are singletons. The sequenced sample consisted of PBMCs. The origin of this receptor is a woman aged 60-70 years with lung cancer. This chain joins TRBV28 and TRBJ2-5; no definite D call. CDR3 nucleotides: TGTGCCAGCAGTTTGAGGGAGACCCAGTACTTC. Translating it yields CASSLRETQYF.